Listed below are T cell receptor beta chains from one sample, sequenced in a study of CD8 T cells in ankylosing spondylitis. TCRdb re-analysed the 5' RACE reads in MiXCR, keeping a single row per CDR3 protein. The sample carries about 540,000 distinct CDR3 sequences, more than 9.5% recorded once. The sequenced material came from blood, either unsorted or a sorted T cell fraction (not recorded which). Every receptor here comes from a male donor with ankylosing spondylitis. Each CDR3 is given with its conserved first and last residue. D genes are given only for firm matches. Some rows have no size entry. The others give once, few or many, or a class for an expanded clone.

d_gene | j_gene | abundance | v_gene | CDR3nt | CDR3aa
TRBD2 | TRBJ2-1 | many | TRBV2 | TGTGCCAGCAAAATTAGCGGGAGAGTAAACAATGAGCAGTTCTTC | CASKISGRVNNEQFF
- | TRBJ2-2 | - | TRBV20-1 | TGCAGTGCTCAGAGGGGCGGGGAGCTGTTTTTT | CSAQRGGELFF
- | TRBJ1-5 | few | TRBV12-3/TRBV12-4 | TGTGCCAGCAGTTTAAGGGATTCGCAGCCCCAGCATTTT | CASSLRDSQPQHF
- | TRBJ1-1 | few | TRBV6-6 | TGTGCCAGCAGTTTCGACCTGACCCCTGAAGCTTTCTTT | CASSFDLTPEAFF
- | TRBJ2-6 | - | TRBV19 | TGTGCCAGTACCACCCGAGGGGCTGGGGCCAACGTCCTGACTTTC | CASTTRGAGANVLTF
- | TRBJ2-1 | few | TRBV7-8 | TGTGCCAGCAGCGTCGATTACGGGACATCTAAGGGGTATGAGCAGTTCTTC | CASSVDYGTSKGYEQFF
- | TRBJ2-6 | - | TRBV30 | TGTGCCTGGGCAGGGGCCGCTCTGAGGGCCAACGTCCTGACTTTC | CAWAGAALRANVLTF
TRBD2 | TRBJ2-1 | few | TRBV29-1 | TGCAGCGTTAGCGGGAGGGCCGGGAATGAGCAGTTCTTC | CSVSGRAGNEQFF
- | TRBJ2-1 | few | TRBV2 | TGTGCCAGCAGTGAACGGTCTGTGTCCCGTGAGCAGTTCTTC | CASSERSVSREQFF
TRBD1 | TRBJ2-3 | - | TRBV24-1 | TGTGCCACCGGGACAGGGGGAAGCACAGATACGCAGTATTTT | CATGTGGSTDTQYF
- | TRBJ2-1 | few | TRBV7-9 | TGTGCCAGCAGCTTCACACCGGGACGGGAATACTACAATGAGCAGTTCTTC | CASSFTPGREYYNEQFF
- | TRBJ2-3 | many | TRBV12-3/TRBV12-4 | TGTGCCAGCAGCCCGATAGGCGCAGATACGCAGTATTTT | CASSPIGADTQYF
- | TRBJ2-3 | - | TRBV3-1 | TGTGCCAGCAGCCAAGATCCCCCTTTCGGGAGCGGCACAGATACGCAGTATTTT | CASSQDPPFGSGTDTQYF
TRBD1 | TRBJ1-2 | many | TRBV7-2 | TGTGCCAGCACCCTCGGACAGGCCTACTATGGCTACACCTTC | CASTLGQAYYGYTF
- | TRBJ2-6 | - | TRBV11-2 | TGTGCCAGCAGCCAGAACTTTCGCCCCCGGGGGGCCAACGTCCTGACTTTC | CASSQNFRPRGANVLTF
TRBD2 | TRBJ2-1 | - | TRBV3-1 | TGTGCCAGCAGCCCTCCGAGCGGGGTTCGCGAGCAGTTCTTC | CASSPPSGVREQFF
- | TRBJ2-2 | many | TRBV29-1 | TGCAGCGGTAAAAGCACCGGGGAGCTGTTTTTT | CSGKSTGELFF
- | TRBJ1-3 | many | TRBV10-3 | TGTGCCGCCCAGGGGAGCTCTGGAAACACCATATATTTT | CAAQGSSGNTIYF
- | TRBJ2-2 | few | TRBV6-1 | TGTGCCAGCAGTGAATCGGGACGTAACACCGGGGAGCTGTTTTTT | CASSESGRNTGELFF
TRBD2 | TRBJ2-2 | - | TRBV20-1 | TGCAGTGCTAGAGATCACCTCGGACTAGCGGGAGGCGGGACCGGGGAGCTGTTTTTT | CSARDHLGLAGGGTGELFF
TRBD2 | TRBJ2-1 | - | TRBV18 | TGTGCCAGCTCACAGCGGGAGCCGGGCTACAATGAGCAGTTCTTC | CASSQREPGYNEQFF
- | TRBJ2-3 | few | TRBV7-9 | TGTGCCAGCAGCTTAGGGACAGAGCAAGATACGCAGTATTTT | CASSLGTEQDTQYF
TRBD1 | TRBJ2-4 | many | TRBV24-1 | TGTGCCACCAGTGATCCAACCCGGACAGGTGGTCAAAACATTCAGTACTTC | CATSDPTRTGGQNIQYF
- | TRBJ2-3 | once | TRBV11-2 | TGTGCCAGCAGCTTACTGCTCACAGATACGCAGTATTTT | CASSLLLTDTQYF
TRBD1 | TRBJ2-5 | many | TRBV29-1 | TGCAGCGTTGGACAGGGGGCCGGCGAGACCCAGTACTTC | CSVGQGAGETQYF
- | TRBJ2-1 | many | TRBV24-1 | TGTGCCACCAGTGAGGTGTCGGGGAGAGATGAGCAGTTCTTC | CATSEVSGRDEQFF
- | TRBJ2-4 | - | TRBV5-1 | TGCGCCAGCAGCCTACTAAGCGCGGAGGGCCAGAACATTCAGTACTTC | CASSLLSAEGQNIQYF
- | TRBJ1-1 | - | TRBV3-1 | TGTGCCAGCAGCCAAGCTTCCCGGGAGAGTGAAGCTTTCTTT | CASSQASRESEAFF
- | TRBJ2-5 | - | TRBV28 | TGTGCCAGCAGTTTATTTGCCGGGAGACAAGAGACCCAGTACTTC | CASSLFAGRQETQYF
- | TRBJ1-2 | - | TRBV15 | TGTGCCACCAGCAGAGATTACATGGGGGATGGCTACACCTTC | CATSRDYMGDGYTF
- | TRBJ1-2 | many | TRBV12-3/TRBV12-4 | TGTGCCAGCAGTTTAGGATTGCGAGGCTACACCTTC | CASSLGLRGYTF
- | TRBJ2-1 | - | TRBV24-1 | TGTGCCACCAGTGATGGACGGAGCTCCTACAATGAGCAGTTCTTC | CATSDGRSSYNEQFF
- | TRBJ1-1 | - | TRBV5-1 | TGCGCCAGCAGCTTCTTACAGGGCGGGGGCACTGAAGCTTTCTTT | CASSFLQGGGTEAFF
- | TRBJ1-5 | few | TRBV24-1 | TGTGCCACCAGTGATTCCTGGGCTCCCAATCAGCCCCAACATTTT | CATSDSWAPNQPQHF
TRBD2 | TRBJ2-7 | - | TRBV5-6 | TGTGCCAGCAGCTTGGCTCTAGCGGGCTACGAGCAGTACTTC | CASSLALAGYEQYF
- | TRBJ2-3 | - | TRBV6-1 | TGTGCCAGCAGAGGGATAGCCACAGATACGCAGTATTTT | CASRGIATDTQYF
- | TRBJ2-3 | few | TRBV19 | TGTGCCAGTAGTATGGGAGATACGCAGTATTTT | CASSMGDTQYF
- | TRBJ1-1 | - | TRBV2 | TGTGCCAGCAGTGAGGCTAGGGACGGGGGAGCTTTCTTT | CASSEARDGGAFF
- | TRBJ1-5 | - | TRBV20-1 | TGCAGCCTACCCGTGGGGACGGACAATCAGCCCCAGCATTTT | CSLPVGTDNQPQHF
- | TRBJ2-3 | few | TRBV24-1 | TGTGCCACCAGTGATGCCTCTACCCGATATACGCAGTATTTT | CATSDASTRYTQYF
- | TRBJ2-2 | - | TRBV7-9 | TGTGCCAGCAACCCCCAGGGGACTTACACCGGGGAGCTGTTTTTT | CASNPQGTYTGELFF
- | TRBJ2-5 | few | TRBV5-1 | TGCGCCAGCAGCTTGGATTCAGGGAGGAAGACCCAGTACTTC | CASSLDSGRKTQYF
- | TRBJ2-1 | - | TRBV6-2/TRBV6-3 | TGTGCCAGCAGTCGATACAGTGGCAATGAGCAGTTCTTC | CASSRYSGNEQFF
TRBD1 | TRBJ2-2 | - | TRBV10-2 | TGCGCCAGCAGTGGTGGACAGGGGGTCACCGGGGAGCTGTTTTTT | CASSGGQGVTGELFF
- | TRBJ2-1 | many | TRBV29-1 | TGCAGCGTCCAGGGGGGCGGGTACAATGAGCAGTTCTTC | CSVQGGGYNEQFF
TRBD1 | TRBJ1-5 | - | TRBV3-1 | TGTGCCAGCAGCGTCGCAGGGGGCGATCAGCCCCAGCATTTT | CASSVAGGDQPQHF
TRBD2 | TRBJ2-1 | - | TRBV3-1 | TGTGCCAGCAGCCAAGAGGGGACTAGCGCTTTCAGGGGCTCCTACAATGAGCAGTTCTTC | CASSQEGTSAFRGSYNEQFF
- | TRBJ2-1 | - | TRBV12-3/TRBV12-4 | TGTGCCAGCAGTACTAGGGGGGCGGTGAGCTCCTACAATGAGCAGTTCTTC | CASSTRGAVSSYNEQFF
- | TRBJ2-1 | - | TRBV7-9 | TGTGCCAGCAGCTTAGGGGCCTCCTCAGAATCCTACAATGAGCAGTTCTTC | CASSLGASSESYNEQFF